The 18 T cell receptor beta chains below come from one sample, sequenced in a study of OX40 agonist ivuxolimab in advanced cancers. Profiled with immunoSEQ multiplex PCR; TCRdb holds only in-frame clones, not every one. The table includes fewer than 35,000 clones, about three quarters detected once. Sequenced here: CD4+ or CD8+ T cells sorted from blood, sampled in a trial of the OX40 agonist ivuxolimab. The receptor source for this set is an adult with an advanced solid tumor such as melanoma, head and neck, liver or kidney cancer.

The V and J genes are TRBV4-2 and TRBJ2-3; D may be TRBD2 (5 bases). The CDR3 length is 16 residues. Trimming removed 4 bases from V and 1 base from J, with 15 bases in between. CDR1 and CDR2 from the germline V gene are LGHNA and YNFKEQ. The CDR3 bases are TGTGCCAGCAGCCGCGGTTTTGGGCGGGGCACAGATACGCAGTATTTT. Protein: CASSRGFGRGTDTQYF.

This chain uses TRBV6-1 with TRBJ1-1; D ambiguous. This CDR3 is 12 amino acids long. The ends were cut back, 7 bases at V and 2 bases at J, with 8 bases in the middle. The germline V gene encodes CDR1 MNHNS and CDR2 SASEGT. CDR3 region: CASMILNTEAFF. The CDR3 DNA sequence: TGTGCCAGCATGATCTTAAACACTGAAGCTTTCTTT.

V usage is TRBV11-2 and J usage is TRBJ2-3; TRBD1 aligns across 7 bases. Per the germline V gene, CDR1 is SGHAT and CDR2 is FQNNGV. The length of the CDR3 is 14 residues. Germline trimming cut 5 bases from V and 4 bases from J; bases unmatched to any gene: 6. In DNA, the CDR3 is TGTGCCAGCAGCCCGACAGGGTTTGCAGATACGCAGTATTTT. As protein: CASSPTGFADTQYF.

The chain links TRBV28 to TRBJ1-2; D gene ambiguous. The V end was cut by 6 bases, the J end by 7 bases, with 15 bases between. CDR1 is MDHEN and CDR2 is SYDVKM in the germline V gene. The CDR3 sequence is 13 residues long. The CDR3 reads CASSTSRLGGYTF. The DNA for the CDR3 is TGTGCCAGCAGCACTAGCCGGCTCGGTGGCTACACCTTC.

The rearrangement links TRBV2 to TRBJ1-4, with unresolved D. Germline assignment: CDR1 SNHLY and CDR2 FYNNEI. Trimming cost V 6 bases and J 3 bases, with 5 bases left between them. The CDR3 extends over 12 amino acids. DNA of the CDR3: TGTGCCAGCAGAGGAGCTAATGAAAAACTGTTTTTT. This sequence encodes CASRGANEKLFF.

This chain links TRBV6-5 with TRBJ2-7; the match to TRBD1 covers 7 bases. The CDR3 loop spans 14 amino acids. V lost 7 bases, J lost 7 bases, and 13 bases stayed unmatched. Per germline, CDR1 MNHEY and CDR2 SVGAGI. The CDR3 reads CASTQSQGSREQYF. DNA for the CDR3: TGTGCCAGCACTCAATCACAGGGGTCGCGTGAGCAGTACTTC.

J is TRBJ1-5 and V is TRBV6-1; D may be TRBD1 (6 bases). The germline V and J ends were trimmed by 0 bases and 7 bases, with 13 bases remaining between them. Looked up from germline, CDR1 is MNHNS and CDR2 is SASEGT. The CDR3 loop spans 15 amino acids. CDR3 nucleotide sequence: TGTGCCAGCAGTGAAGCGGCAGGGGCGGAACAGCCCCAGCATTTT. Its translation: CASSEAAGAEQPQHF.

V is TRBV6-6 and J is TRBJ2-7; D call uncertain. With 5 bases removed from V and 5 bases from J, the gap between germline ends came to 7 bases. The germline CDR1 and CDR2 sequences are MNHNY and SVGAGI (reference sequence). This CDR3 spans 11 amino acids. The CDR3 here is CASSKEDEQYF. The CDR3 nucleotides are TGTGCCAGCAGTAAAGAGGACGAGCAGTACTTC.

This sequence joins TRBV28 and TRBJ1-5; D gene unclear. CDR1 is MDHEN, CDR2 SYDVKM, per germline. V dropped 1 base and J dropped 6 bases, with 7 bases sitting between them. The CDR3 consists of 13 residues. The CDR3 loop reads CASSLSRSQPQHF. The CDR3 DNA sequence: TGTGCCAGCAGTTTATCTCGCAGTCAGCCCCAGCATTTT.

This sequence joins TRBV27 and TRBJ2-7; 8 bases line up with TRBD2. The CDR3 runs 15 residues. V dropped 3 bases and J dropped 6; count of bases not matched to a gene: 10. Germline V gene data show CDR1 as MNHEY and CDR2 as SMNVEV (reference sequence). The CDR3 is CASSFGSAGGGEQYF. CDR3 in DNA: TGTGCCAGCAGTTTCGGCTCTGCGGGGGGAGGCGAGCAGTACTTC.

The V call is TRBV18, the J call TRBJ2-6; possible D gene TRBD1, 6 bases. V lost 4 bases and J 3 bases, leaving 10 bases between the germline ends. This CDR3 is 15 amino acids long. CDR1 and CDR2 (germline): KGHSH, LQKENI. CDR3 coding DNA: TGTGCCAGCTCACTGGGGGCTGGTGGGGCCAACGTCCTGACTTTC. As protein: CASSLGAGGANVLTF.

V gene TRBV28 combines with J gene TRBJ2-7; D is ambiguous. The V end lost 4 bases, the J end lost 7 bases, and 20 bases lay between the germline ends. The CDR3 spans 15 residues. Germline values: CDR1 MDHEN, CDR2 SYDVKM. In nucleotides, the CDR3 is TGTGCCAGCAGTTCAAATGACCCTGCCATTTGGGAGCAGTACTTC. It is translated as CASSSNDPAIWEQYF.

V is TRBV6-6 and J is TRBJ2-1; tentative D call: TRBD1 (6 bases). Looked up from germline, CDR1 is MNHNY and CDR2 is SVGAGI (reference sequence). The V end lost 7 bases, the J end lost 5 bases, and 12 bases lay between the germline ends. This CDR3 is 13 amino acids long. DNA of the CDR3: TGTGCCAGCAATGGGGGACAAAACAATGAGCAGTTCTTC. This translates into CASNGGQNNEQFF.

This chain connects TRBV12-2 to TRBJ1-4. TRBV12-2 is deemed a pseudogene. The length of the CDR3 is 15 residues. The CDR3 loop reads CASRLRVPTNEKLFF. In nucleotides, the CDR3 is TGTGCAAGTCGCTTAAGGGTGCCAACTAATGAAAAACTGTTTTTT.

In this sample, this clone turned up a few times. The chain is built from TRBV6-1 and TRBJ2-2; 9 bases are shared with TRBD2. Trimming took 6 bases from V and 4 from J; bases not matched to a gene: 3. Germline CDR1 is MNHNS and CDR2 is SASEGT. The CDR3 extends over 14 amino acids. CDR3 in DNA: TGTGCCAGCAGCGCGGGGGGGCTCACCGGGGAGCTGTTTTTT. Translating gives CASSAGGLTGELFF.

CDR3 DNA: TGTGCCAGCTCACCCCTGATCGCGGCCGGGGAGCTGTTTTTT. Amino acid sequence: CASSPLIAAGELFF. This chain uses TRBV18 with TRBJ2-2; no clear D gene. The CDR3 length is 14 residues. CDR1 is KGHSH, CDR2 LQKENI, per germline. Trimming left V 3 bases short and J 6 bases short, with 11 bases between.

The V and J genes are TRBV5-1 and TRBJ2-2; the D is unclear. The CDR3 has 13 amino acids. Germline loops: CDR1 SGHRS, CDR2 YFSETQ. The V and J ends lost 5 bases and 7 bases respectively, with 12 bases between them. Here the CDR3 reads CASSGELVGELFF. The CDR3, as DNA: TGCGCCAGCAGTGGGGAATTGGTCGGGGAGCTGTTTTTT.

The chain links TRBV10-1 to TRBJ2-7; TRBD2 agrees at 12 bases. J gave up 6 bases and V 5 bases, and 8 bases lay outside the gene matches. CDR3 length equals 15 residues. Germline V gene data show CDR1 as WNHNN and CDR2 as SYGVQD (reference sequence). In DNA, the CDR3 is TGCGCCAGCAGTTCGACTAGCGGGGGTCCAGGCGAGCAGTACTTC. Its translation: CASSSTSGGPGEQYF.